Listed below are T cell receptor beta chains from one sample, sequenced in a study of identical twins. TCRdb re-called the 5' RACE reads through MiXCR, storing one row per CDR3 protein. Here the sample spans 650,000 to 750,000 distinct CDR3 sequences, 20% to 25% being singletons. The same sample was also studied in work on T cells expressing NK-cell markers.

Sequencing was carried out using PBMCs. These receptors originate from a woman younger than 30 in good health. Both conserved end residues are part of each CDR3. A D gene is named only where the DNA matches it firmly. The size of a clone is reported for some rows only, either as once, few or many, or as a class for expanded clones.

cdr3_nt: TGCGCCAGCAGCCAAGAGAATAGGGGAGGAGATACGCAGTATTTT; cdr3_aa: CASSQENRGGDTQYF; v_call: TRBV4-3; j_call: TRBJ2-3; d_call: .; clone_size: few
cdr3_nt: TGTGCCAGCAGAGAAAGGGGAGGCGGTTCCGGGGATGAGCAGTTCTTC; cdr3_aa: CASRERGGGSGDEQFF; v_call: TRBV27; j_call: TRBJ2-1; d_call: .; clone_size: few
cdr3_nt: TGTGCCAGCAGCCCCGGCTGGACTAGCGGGAGGACGAGCACAGATACGCAGTATTTT; cdr3_aa: CASSPGWTSGRTSTDTQYF; v_call: TRBV11-1; j_call: TRBJ2-3; d_call: TRBD2; clone_size: .
cdr3_nt: TGTGCCTGGGGTCCGGGCTACAATGAGCAGTTCTTC; cdr3_aa: CAWGPGYNEQFF; v_call: TRBV30; j_call: TRBJ2-1; d_call: .; clone_size: few
cdr3_nt: TGCAGTGGCCTACCCCAGAGGGCAGCGAGCTACGAGCAGTACTTC; cdr3_aa: CSGLPQRAASYEQYF; v_call: TRBV20-1; j_call: TRBJ2-7; d_call: .; clone_size: many
cdr3_nt: TGTGCCAGCAGCCCCCGTCGGGACAGGGGGCAAGGGTCCTACGAGCAGTACTTC; cdr3_aa: CASSPRRDRGQGSYEQYF; v_call: TRBV7-6; j_call: TRBJ2-7; d_call: TRBD1; clone_size: .
cdr3_nt: TGCAGTGCTAGACGACAGGGGGGCACTGAAGCTTTCTTT; cdr3_aa: CSARRQGGTEAFF; v_call: TRBV20-1; j_call: TRBJ1-1; d_call: TRBD1; clone_size: many
cdr3_nt: TGCGCCAGCAGCACCGGGACTAGCGGAGAGACCCAGTACTTC; cdr3_aa: CASSTGTSGETQYF; v_call: TRBV5-1; j_call: TRBJ2-5; d_call: TRBD2; clone_size: few
cdr3_nt: TGCAGTGCTAGTAGGCTAGCGGGAGATTCTGAGCAGTTCTTC; cdr3_aa: CSASRLAGDSEQFF; v_call: TRBV20-1; j_call: TRBJ2-1; d_call: TRBD2; clone_size: many
cdr3_nt: TGTGCCAGCAGCTTAACTTCTGAGCGTCCCTACGAGCAGTACTTC; cdr3_aa: CASSLTSERPYEQYF; v_call: TRBV5-6; j_call: TRBJ2-7; d_call: .; clone_size: .
cdr3_nt: TGCAGCGTTGAGGGGGCGGACAAGTCCTACAATGAGCAGTTCTTC; cdr3_aa: CSVEGADKSYNEQFF; v_call: TRBV29-1; j_call: TRBJ2-1; d_call: .; clone_size: few
cdr3_nt: TGCAGTGCTAAAGCGGGACGGGGGAACACCGGGGAGCTGTTTTTT; cdr3_aa: CSAKAGRGNTGELFF; v_call: TRBV20-1; j_call: TRBJ2-2; d_call: TRBD2; clone_size: .
cdr3_nt: TGCAGTGCTGGGGCGGGACAGGGAACCTACGAGCAGTACTTC; cdr3_aa: CSAGAGQGTYEQYF; v_call: TRBV20-1; j_call: TRBJ2-7; d_call: TRBD1; clone_size: few
cdr3_nt: TGTGCCAGCTCACCACCTACAGGGCCAATGTTGGAGCAGTTCTTC; cdr3_aa: CASSPPTGPMLEQFF; v_call: TRBV18; j_call: TRBJ2-1; d_call: .; clone_size: few
cdr3_nt: TGTGCCAGCAGGGCCCTGGCGACCCAGTACTTC; cdr3_aa: CASRALATQYF; v_call: TRBV2; j_call: TRBJ2-5; d_call: .; clone_size: many
cdr3_nt: TGCGCCAGCAGCCAAGACATCCAGACAGCGGGAGGCTCAGATACGCAGTATTTT; cdr3_aa: CASSQDIQTAGGSDTQYF; v_call: TRBV4-3; j_call: TRBJ2-3; d_call: TRBD2; clone_size: few
cdr3_nt: TGTGCCAGCAGCTTGAGCGGGGGACCAAATGAGCAGTTCTTC; cdr3_aa: CASSLSGGPNEQFF; v_call: TRBV7-2; j_call: TRBJ2-1; d_call: TRBD2; clone_size: many
cdr3_nt: TGTCCCAGCAGCTCCAGACTTTCCGAGCAGTACTTC; cdr3_aa: CPSSSRLSEQYF; v_call: TRBV7-9; j_call: TRBJ2-7; d_call: .; clone_size: .
cdr3_nt: TGTGCCAGCAGCGCCGGGACGGCAGGGCTCGAGCAGTACTTC; cdr3_aa: CASSAGTAGLEQYF; v_call: TRBV5-6; j_call: TRBJ2-7; d_call: .; clone_size: few
cdr3_nt: TGTGCCAGCTCACCATATGATGGGGAAACAGATACGCAGTATTTT; cdr3_aa: CASSPYDGETDTQYF; v_call: TRBV18; j_call: TRBJ2-3; d_call: .; clone_size: few
cdr3_nt: TGTGCCAGCAGGCGGAGGGACGACTCTGGAAACACCATATATTTT; cdr3_aa: CASRRRDDSGNTIYF; v_call: TRBV12-3/TRBV12-4; j_call: TRBJ1-3; d_call: .; clone_size: many
cdr3_nt: TGTGCCAGCAGTTACGTGGCTAACCAAGCGGGGGAGCAGTACTTC; cdr3_aa: CASSYVANQAGEQYF; v_call: TRBV6-5; j_call: TRBJ2-7; d_call: TRBD2; clone_size: few
cdr3_nt: TGTGCCATCAGTGTGGAGGACAGTTGGTCGTACGAGCAGTACTTC; cdr3_aa: CAISVEDSWSYEQYF; v_call: TRBV10-3; j_call: TRBJ2-7; d_call: .; clone_size: few
cdr3_nt: TGTGCCAGCAGCCCAACGCGGGGGACTAGCGGGAGGTCAGATACGCAGTATTTT; cdr3_aa: CASSPTRGTSGRSDTQYF; v_call: TRBV9; j_call: TRBJ2-3; d_call: TRBD2; clone_size: few
cdr3_nt: TGTGCCAGCAGCCCGTCTCCGGGAGTAGAAGATACGCAGTATTTT; cdr3_aa: CASSPSPGVEDTQYF; v_call: TRBV7-2; j_call: TRBJ2-3; d_call: .; clone_size: many
cdr3_nt: TGTGCCAGCAGGTTGACTAGCGGGAGAAGCGAGCAGTACTTC; cdr3_aa: CASRLTSGRSEQYF; v_call: TRBV3-1; j_call: TRBJ2-7; d_call: TRBD2; clone_size: few
cdr3_nt: TGCAGCGTTGCCAGAAGGGGTGGCGAGCAGTACTTC; cdr3_aa: CSVARRGGEQYF; v_call: TRBV29-1; j_call: TRBJ2-7; d_call: .; clone_size: many
cdr3_nt: TGTGCCATCAGTCCCGGACTTCAAGAGACCCAGTACTTC; cdr3_aa: CAISPGLQETQYF; v_call: TRBV10-3; j_call: TRBJ2-5; d_call: .; clone_size: many
cdr3_nt: TGTGCCAGCAGTCCCGACCGCCCGGGGCTAGGTCAGCCCCAGCATTTT; cdr3_aa: CASSPDRPGLGQPQHF; v_call: TRBV27; j_call: TRBJ1-5; d_call: .; clone_size: .
cdr3_nt: TGTGCCTTCGGGGGGGACAGGGTAACCGGGGAGCTGTTTTTT; cdr3_aa: CAFGGDRVTGELFF; v_call: TRBV2; j_call: TRBJ2-2; d_call: .; clone_size: few
cdr3_nt: TGTGCCAGCAGTAGCGGGGGCCACGAGCAGTACTTC; cdr3_aa: CASSSGGHEQYF; v_call: TRBV28; j_call: TRBJ2-7; d_call: TRBD2; clone_size: many
cdr3_nt: TGTGCCAGCAGTTTCTATTCCGGATCCACTGAAGCTTTCTTT; cdr3_aa: CASSFYSGSTEAFF; v_call: TRBV6-2/TRBV6-3; j_call: TRBJ1-1; d_call: .; clone_size: .
cdr3_nt: TGCAGTGCCCCGGGACTAGCGGGGGTTGGGGTCCACGAGCAGTACTTC; cdr3_aa: CSAPGLAGVGVHEQYF; v_call: TRBV20-1; j_call: TRBJ2-7; d_call: TRBD2; clone_size: many
cdr3_nt: TGTGCCAGTAAGGGGGGGGAACACAATGAGCAGTTCTTC; cdr3_aa: CASKGGEHNEQFF; v_call: TRBV5-6; j_call: TRBJ2-1; d_call: .; clone_size: .
cdr3_nt: TGCGCCAGCAGCCAGAACCTCCAGCGGGAAACGGAGACCCAGTACTTC; cdr3_aa: CASSQNLQRETETQYF; v_call: TRBV4-1; j_call: TRBJ2-5; d_call: TRBD2; clone_size: .
cdr3_nt: TGCGCCAGCGTCGAGGAAGAGGTGTCACTAACAAGGACCCAGTACTTC; cdr3_aa: CASVEEEVSLTRTQYF; v_call: TRBV5-1; j_call: TRBJ2-5; d_call: .; clone_size: many
cdr3_nt: TGCGCCAGCAGCTTGGAAGGCGTGTCCGGCGAGACCCAGTACTTC; cdr3_aa: CASSLEGVSGETQYF; v_call: TRBV5-1; j_call: TRBJ2-5; d_call: .; clone_size: once
cdr3_nt: TGTGCCAGCAGTGAAGAGGGACAGGGGGTGATGGGTGGCTACACCTTC; cdr3_aa: CASSEEGQGVMGGYTF; v_call: TRBV6-1; j_call: TRBJ1-2; d_call: TRBD1; clone_size: .
cdr3_nt: TGCGCCAGCAGCTTGGCCCGAGGAACAGGGTTGGCCTACGAGCAGTACTTC; cdr3_aa: CASSLARGTGLAYEQYF; v_call: TRBV5-1; j_call: TRBJ2-7; d_call: .; clone_size: .
cdr3_nt: TGTGCCAGCAGCGGGGGGGTAGGGGAGACCCAGTACTTC; cdr3_aa: CASSGGVGETQYF; v_call: TRBV9; j_call: TRBJ2-5; d_call: .; clone_size: few
cdr3_nt: TGTGCCAGCAGCTTAGACTCGATTCAGTACTTC; cdr3_aa: CASSLDSIQYF; v_call: TRBV7-2; j_call: TRBJ2-4; d_call: .; clone_size: few
cdr3_nt: TGTGCCACCACGGGGGGCACTGAAGCTTTCTTT; cdr3_aa: CATTGGTEAFF; v_call: TRBV7-9; j_call: TRBJ1-1; d_call: .; clone_size: few
cdr3_nt: TGTGCCAGCAGCCCGGGACACCGGAACACTGAAGCTTTCTTT; cdr3_aa: CASSPGHRNTEAFF; v_call: TRBV7-3; j_call: TRBJ1-1; d_call: .; clone_size: .
cdr3_nt: TGCAGCGCAACTAGCGGGAGTAGATTGTACGAGCAGTACTTC; cdr3_aa: CSATSGSRLYEQYF; v_call: TRBV20-1; j_call: TRBJ2-7; d_call: TRBD2; clone_size: few
cdr3_nt: TGTGCCATCAAGGGAACTAGCGGATGGGAGACCCAGTACTTC; cdr3_aa: CAIKGTSGWETQYF; v_call: TRBV10-3; j_call: TRBJ2-5; d_call: TRBD2; clone_size: .
cdr3_nt: TGCGCCAGCAACCCAAGGACGAACACCGGGGAGCTGTTTTTT; cdr3_aa: CASNPRTNTGELFF; v_call: TRBV5-1; j_call: TRBJ2-2; d_call: .; clone_size: many
cdr3_nt: TGCAGTGCTAGTCTGAGCGACTATGGCTACACCTTC; cdr3_aa: CSASLSDYGYTF; v_call: TRBV20-1; j_call: TRBJ1-2; d_call: .; clone_size: many
cdr3_nt: TGCGCCAGCAGGTCGTGGTTAGGCGGGAAGACAGATACGCAGTATTTT; cdr3_aa: CASRSWLGGKTDTQYF; v_call: TRBV5-1; j_call: TRBJ2-3; d_call: .; clone_size: .
cdr3_nt: TGCAGTGCTAGAGATTTGAGAGCTAGAGTCGGCGAGCAGTACTTC; cdr3_aa: CSARDLRARVGEQYF; v_call: TRBV20-1; j_call: TRBJ2-7; d_call: .; clone_size: few
cdr3_nt: TGTGCCAGCAGACGGGGGCAATTGGAGACCCAGTACTTC; cdr3_aa: CASRRGQLETQYF; v_call: TRBV6-1; j_call: TRBJ2-5; d_call: .; clone_size: .
cdr3_nt: TGCAGTGCTACTCCCCGCGACATTCAAGGCTACAATGAGCAGTTCTTC; cdr3_aa: CSATPRDIQGYNEQFF; v_call: TRBV20-1; j_call: TRBJ2-1; d_call: .; clone_size: many